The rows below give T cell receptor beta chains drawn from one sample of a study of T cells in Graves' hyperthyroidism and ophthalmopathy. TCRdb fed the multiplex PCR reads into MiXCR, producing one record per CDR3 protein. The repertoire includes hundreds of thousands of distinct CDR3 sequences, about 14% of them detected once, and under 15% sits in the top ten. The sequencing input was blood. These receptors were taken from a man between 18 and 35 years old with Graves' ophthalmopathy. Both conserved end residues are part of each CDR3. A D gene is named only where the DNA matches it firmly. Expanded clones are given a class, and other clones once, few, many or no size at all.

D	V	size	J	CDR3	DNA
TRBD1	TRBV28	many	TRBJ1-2	CASSSGDRVRGYTF	TGTGCCAGCAGTTCAGGGGACAGGGTGCGGGGCTACACCTTC
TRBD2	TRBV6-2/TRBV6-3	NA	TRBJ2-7	CASSRTSRSIEQYF	TGTGCCAGCAGCCGGACTAGCCGCTCGATCGAGCAGTACTTC
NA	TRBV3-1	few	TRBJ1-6	CASSHNTGHNSPLHF	TGTGCCAGCAGCCATAACACAGGGCACAATTCACCCCTCCACTTT
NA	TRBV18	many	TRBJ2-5	CASSPREGETQYF	TGTGCCAGCTCACCCAGGGAAGGAGAGACCCAGTACTTC
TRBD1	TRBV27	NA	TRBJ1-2	CASSPGQGAIYGYTF	TGTGCCAGCAGTCCGGGACAGGGGGCTATCTATGGCTACACCTTC
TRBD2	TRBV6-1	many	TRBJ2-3	CASSSLSGGYTDTQYF	TGTGCCAGCAGCAGCCTTAGCGGGGGTTACACAGATACGCAGTATTTT
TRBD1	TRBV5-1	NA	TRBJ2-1	CASSLGQGTDEQFF	TGCGCCAGCAGCTTGGGACAGGGAACCGATGAGCAGTTCTTC
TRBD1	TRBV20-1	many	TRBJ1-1	CSASGTGGLPEAFF	TGCAGTGCTAGTGGGACAGGGGGTCTTCCCGAAGCTTTCTTT
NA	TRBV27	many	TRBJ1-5	CASGLNQPQHF	TGTGCCAGTGGCCTCAATCAGCCCCAGCATTTT
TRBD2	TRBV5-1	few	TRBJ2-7	CASSLGGRAGEQYF	TGCGCCAGCAGCTTGGGCGGGAGGGCCGGCGAGCAGTACTTC
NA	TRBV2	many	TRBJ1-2	CASSEGPRYGYTF	TGTGCCAGCAGTGAAGGTCCCAGGTATGGCTACACCTTC
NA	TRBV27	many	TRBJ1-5	CASSLSAGVQPQHF	TGTGCCAGCAGTTTATCGGCAGGGGTTCAGCCCCAGCATTTT
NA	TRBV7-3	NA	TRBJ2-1	CASSLTPDQGNEQFF	TGTGCCAGCAGCTTAACACCGGACCAGGGCAATGAGCAGTTCTTC
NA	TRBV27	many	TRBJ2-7	CASSFQRSSYEQYF	TGTGCCAGCAGTTTCCAGCGGAGCTCCTACGAGCAGTACTTC
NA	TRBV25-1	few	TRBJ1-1	CASSDSGTEAFF	TGTGCCAGCAGTGATTCCGGCACTGAAGCTTTCTTT
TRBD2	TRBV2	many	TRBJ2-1	CASSGLAGSSYNEQFF	TGTGCCAGCAGTGGGCTAGCGGGGTCCTCCTACAATGAGCAGTTCTTC
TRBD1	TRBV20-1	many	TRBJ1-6	CSARVHRGKDSPLHF	TGCAGTGCTAGGGTCCACAGGGGTAAGGATTCACCCCTCCACTTT
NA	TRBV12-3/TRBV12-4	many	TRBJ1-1	CASRTQGNTEAFF	TGTGCCAGCAGAACCCAGGGGAACACTGAAGCTTTCTTT
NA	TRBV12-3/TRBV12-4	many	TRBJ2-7	CASSDLSYEQYF	TGTGCCAGCAGTGATTTGTCCTACGAGCAGTACTTC
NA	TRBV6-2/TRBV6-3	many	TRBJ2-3	CASSYPTGYYTDTQYF	TGTGCCAGCAGTTACCCGACAGGATATTACACAGATACGCAGTATTTT
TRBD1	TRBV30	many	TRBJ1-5	CAWSYGNRGQPQHF	TGTGCCTGGAGTTACGGGAACAGGGGCCAGCCCCAGCATTTT
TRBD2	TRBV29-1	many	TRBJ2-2	CSVESMGLAAGELFF	TGCAGCGTTGAGAGTATGGGACTAGCGGCCGGGGAGCTGTTTTTT
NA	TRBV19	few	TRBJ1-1	CASSQGPLNTEAFF	TGTGCCAGTAGTCAGGGGCCCTTAAACACTGAAGCTTTCTTT
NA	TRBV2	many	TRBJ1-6	CASSDRDNSPLHF	TGTGCCAGCAGTGACAGGGATAATTCACCCCTCCACTTT
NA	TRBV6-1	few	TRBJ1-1	CASSEDRGWNTEAFF	TGTGCCAGCAGTGAAGACCGGGGATGGAACACTGAAGCTTTCTTT
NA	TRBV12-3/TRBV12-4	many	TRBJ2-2	CASSREWETGELFF	TGTGCCAGCAGCCGTGAATGGGAGACCGGGGAGCTGTTTTTT
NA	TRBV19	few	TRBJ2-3	CASSTTGPGTDTQYF	TGTGCCAGTAGTACAACAGGGCCGGGCACAGATACGCAGTATTTT
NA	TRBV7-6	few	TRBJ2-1	CASSSYGGSYNEQFF	TGTGCCAGCAGTTCATACGGAGGCAGCTACAATGAGCAGTTCTTC
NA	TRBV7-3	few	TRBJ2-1	CASSLTGGTVSEQFF	TGTGCCAGCAGCTTAACTGGGGGGACAGTCAGTGAGCAGTTCTTC
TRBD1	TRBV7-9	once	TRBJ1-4	CASSPDRALEKLFF	TGTGCCAGCAGCCCGGACAGGGCGCTAGAAAAACTGTTTTTT
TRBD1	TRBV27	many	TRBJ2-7	CASSYRGTYEQYF	TGTGCCAGCAGTTACAGGGGCACCTACGAGCAGTACTTC
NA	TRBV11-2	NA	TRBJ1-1	CASCLVGSQEAFF	TGTGCCAGCTGCTTGGTTGGGAGCCAGGAAGCTTTCTTT
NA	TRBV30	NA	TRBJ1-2	CAWSKKQGNNYGYTF	TGTGCCTGGAGCAAAAAACAGGGAAATAACTATGGCTACACCTTC
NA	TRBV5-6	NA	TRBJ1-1	CASSLAVANTEAFF	TGTGCCAGCAGCTTGGCCGTGGCGAACACTGAAGCTTTCTTT
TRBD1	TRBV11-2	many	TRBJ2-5	CASSLGTGNQETQYF	TGTGCCAGCAGCTTGGGGACAGGGAACCAAGAGACCCAGTACTTC
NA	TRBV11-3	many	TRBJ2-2	CASRHNTGELFF	TGTGCCAGCAGACATAACACCGGGGAGCTGTTTTTT
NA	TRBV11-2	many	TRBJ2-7	CASSARSLQVLGSYEQYF	TGTGCCAGCAGCGCGCGATCCTTACAGGTTTTGGGCTCCTACGAGCAGTACTTC
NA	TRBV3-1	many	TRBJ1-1	CASSQGGTEAFF	TGTGCCAGCAGCCAAGGAGGAACTGAAGCTTTCTTT
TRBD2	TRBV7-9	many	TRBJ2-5	CASSFGSGGQETQYF	TGTGCCAGCAGCTTTGGTAGCGGGGGCCAAGAGACCCAGTACTTC
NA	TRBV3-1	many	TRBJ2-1	CASSQAWTRRGEQFF	TGTGCCAGCAGCCAAGCTTGGACTCGAAGGGGGGAGCAGTTCTTC
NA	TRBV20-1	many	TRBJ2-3	CSAREGQGTTDTQYF	TGCAGTGCTAGAGAAGGCCAGGGGACCACAGATACGCAGTATTTT
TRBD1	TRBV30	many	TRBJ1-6	CAWQAGTGNSPLHF	TGTGCCTGGCAGGCCGGGACAGGGAATTCACCCCTCCACTTT
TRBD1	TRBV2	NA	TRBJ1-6	CASRDRNSPLHF	TGTGCCAGCAGGGACAGGAATTCACCCCTCCACTTT
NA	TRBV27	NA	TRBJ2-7	CASSPHQDSYEQYF	TGTGCCAGCAGTCCACACCAAGACAGCTACGAGCAGTACTTC
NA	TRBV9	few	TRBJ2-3	CASSVATRGEGFLTDTQYF	TGTGCCAGCAGCGTAGCTACTCGCGGAGAAGGGTTTTTGACAGATACGCAGTATTTT